Here is one T cell receptor (beta chain) with its context. The V gene's germline CDR1 is KGHSH and CDR2 LQKENI. Trimming took 2 bases from V and 7 from J; bases not matched to a gene: 17. There are 18 residues in the CDR3. Original methodology: The authors estimated nucleated cell counts from reference gene primer amplification. TCRdb keeps only in-frame clones here, not all; method: immunoSEQ multiplex PCR. V, J and clone size reflect that table, while D and trimming were determined from the DNA. The table includes about 81,000 clones, about nine tenths detected once. This entry belongs to a study of blood T cell repertoires in COVID-19. Study overall: Italy, Spain and the United States were the sources of the convalescent and acute COVID-19 samples. Sources were T cells, B-cell-depleted T cells, or PBMCs; the material itself was cDNA or gDNA.

The chain links TRBV18 to TRBJ2-7; 10 positions agree with TRBD1. This sequence was found in a woman aged 50 to 60 in a cohort sampled during active COVID-19. The sequenced material came from peripheral blood. This CDR3 reads CASSPGGHGGTGEGEQYF. CDR3 bases: TGTGCCAGCTCACCAGGGGGTCACGGGGGGACAGGGGAAGGTGAGCAGTACTTC.